This T cell receptor (beta chain) was observed in a study of T-cell reconstitution after alpha-beta-depleted transplantation in children. Researchers prepared the TCRbeta library using unique molecular identifiers, the study reports. TCRdb passed the PCR reads through MiXCR, listing each CDR3 protein once. The top ten hold over 25% of the sample, which has about 980,000 distinct CDR3 sequences, under 30% seen once. Study-level findings and limits: Several hundred expanded graft clones reportedly were the source of alpha-beta T cells about two months after transplant. From newly produced T cells came most of the T-cell counts and diversity one year after transplant. Surviving recipient T cells and thymic progenitors produced the high day-60 TCRbeta diversity seen in some patients.

The CDR3 extends over 15 amino acids. V lost 0 bases and J 1 base, leaving 9 bases between the germline ends. Germline V lookup: CDR1 MGHRA, CDR2 YSYEKL. A note on this clonotype: Its antigen is currently unknown.

The chain joins TRBV4-1 to TRBJ1-1, with D unclear. This TCR came from a boy less than two years old who had a stem cell transplant for SCID, so the T cells may come from the graft donor. This specimen consisted of PBMCs, mostly from graft donor cells, obtained 360 days after TCRalphabeta/CD19-depleted stem cell transplant. CDR3 sequence (DNA): TGCGCCAGCAGCCAAGATCGGCTCAGGAACACTGAAGCTTTCTTT. The encoded protein is CASSQDRLRNTEAFF.